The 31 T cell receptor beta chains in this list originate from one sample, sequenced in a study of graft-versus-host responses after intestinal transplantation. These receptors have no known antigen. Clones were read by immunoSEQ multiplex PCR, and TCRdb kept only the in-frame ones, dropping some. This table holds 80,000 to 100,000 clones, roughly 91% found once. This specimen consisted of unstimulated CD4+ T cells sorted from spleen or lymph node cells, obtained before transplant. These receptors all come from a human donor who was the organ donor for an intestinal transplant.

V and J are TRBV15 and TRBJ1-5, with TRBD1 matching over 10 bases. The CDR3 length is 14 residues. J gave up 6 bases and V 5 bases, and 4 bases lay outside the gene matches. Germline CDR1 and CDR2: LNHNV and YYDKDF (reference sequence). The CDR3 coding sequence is TGTGCCACCAGCGGACAGGGGGATGCTCAGCCCCAGCATTTT. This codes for CATSGQGDAQPQHF.

CDR3 in amino acids: CASSQEKTGRHEQYF. CDR3 DNA: TGCGCCAGCAGCCAGGAAAAGACAGGGAGGCACGAGCAGTACTTC. V gene TRBV4-1 combines with J gene TRBJ2-7; TRBD1 is a possible D gene (7 bases). Per the germline V gene, CDR1 is MGHRA and CDR2 is YSYEKL. This CDR3 is 15 amino acids long. V dropped 3 bases and J dropped 5 bases, with 17 bases sitting between them.

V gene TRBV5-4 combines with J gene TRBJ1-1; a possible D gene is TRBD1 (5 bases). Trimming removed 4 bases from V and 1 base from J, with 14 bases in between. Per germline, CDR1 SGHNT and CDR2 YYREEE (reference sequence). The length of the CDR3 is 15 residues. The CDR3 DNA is TGTGCCAGCAGCCCTGAGGCCAGGGCGAACACTGAAGCTTTCTTT. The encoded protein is CASSPEARANTEAFF.

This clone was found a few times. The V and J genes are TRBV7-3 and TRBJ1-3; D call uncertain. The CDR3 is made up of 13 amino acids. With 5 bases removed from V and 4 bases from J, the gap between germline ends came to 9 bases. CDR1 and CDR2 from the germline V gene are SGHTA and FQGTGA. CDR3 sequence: CASSLGAGNTIYF. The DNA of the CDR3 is TGTGCCAGCAGCCTCGGAGCGGGAAACACCATATATTTT.

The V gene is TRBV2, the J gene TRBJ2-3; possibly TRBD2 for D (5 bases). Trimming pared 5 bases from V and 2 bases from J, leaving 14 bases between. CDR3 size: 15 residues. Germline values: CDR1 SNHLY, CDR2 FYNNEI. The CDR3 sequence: CASSRFLASTDTQYF. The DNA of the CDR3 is TGTGCCAGCAGTCGTTTTTTAGCGTCCACAGATACGCAGTATTTT.

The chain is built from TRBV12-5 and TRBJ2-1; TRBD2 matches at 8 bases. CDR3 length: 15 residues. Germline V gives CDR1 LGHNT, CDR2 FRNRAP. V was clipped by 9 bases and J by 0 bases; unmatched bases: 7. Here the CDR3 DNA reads TGTGCTAGCAAAACACGGGGGGGCTCCTACAATGAGCAGTTCTTC. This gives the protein CASKTRGGSYNEQFF.

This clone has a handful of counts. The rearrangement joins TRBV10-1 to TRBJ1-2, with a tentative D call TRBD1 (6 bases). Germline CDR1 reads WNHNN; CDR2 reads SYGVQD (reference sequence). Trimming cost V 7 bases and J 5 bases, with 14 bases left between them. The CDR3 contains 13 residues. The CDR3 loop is CASKWNRAYGYTF. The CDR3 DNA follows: TGCGCCAGCAAGTGGAACAGGGCTTATGGCTACACCTTC.

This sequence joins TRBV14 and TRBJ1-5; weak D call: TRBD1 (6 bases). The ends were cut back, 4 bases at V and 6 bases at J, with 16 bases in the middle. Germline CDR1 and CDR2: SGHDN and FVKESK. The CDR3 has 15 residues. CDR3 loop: CASSPRGGWGQPQHF. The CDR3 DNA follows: TGTGCCAGCAGCCCCCGGGGGGGCTGGGGTCAGCCCCAGCATTTT. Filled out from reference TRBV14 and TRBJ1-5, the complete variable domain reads EAGVTQFPSHSVIEKGQTVTLRCDPISGHDNLYWYRRVMGKEIKFLLHFVKESKQDESGMPNNRFLAERTGGTYSTLKVQPAELEDSGVYFCASSPRGGWGQPQHFGDGTRLSIL.

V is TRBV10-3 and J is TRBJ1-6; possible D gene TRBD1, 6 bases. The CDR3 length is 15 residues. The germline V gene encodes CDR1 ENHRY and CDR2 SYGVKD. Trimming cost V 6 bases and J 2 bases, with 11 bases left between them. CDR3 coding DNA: TGTGCCATCAGCGTGGACAGACCCTATAATTCACCCCTCCACTTT. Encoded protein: CAISVDRPYNSPLHF.

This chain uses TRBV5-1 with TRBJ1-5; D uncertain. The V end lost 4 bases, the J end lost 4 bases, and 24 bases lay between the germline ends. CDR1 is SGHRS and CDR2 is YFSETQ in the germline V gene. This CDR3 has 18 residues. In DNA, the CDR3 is TGCGCCAGCAGCCCCGGGGTGGGTGAAGGATGGTGGAATCAGCCCCAGCATTTT. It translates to CASSPGVGEGWWNQPQHF.

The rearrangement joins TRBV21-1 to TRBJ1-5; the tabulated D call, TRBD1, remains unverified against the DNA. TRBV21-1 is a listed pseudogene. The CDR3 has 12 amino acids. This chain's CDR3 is CASGCNNQPQHF. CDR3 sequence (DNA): TGTGCCAGCGGCTGTAACAATCAGCCCCAGCATTTT.

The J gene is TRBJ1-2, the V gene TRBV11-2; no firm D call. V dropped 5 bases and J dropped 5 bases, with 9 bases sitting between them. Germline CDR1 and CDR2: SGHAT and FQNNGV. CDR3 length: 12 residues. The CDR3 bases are TGTGCCAGCAGCCCTGGCATGTATGGCTACACCTTC. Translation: CASSPGMYGYTF.

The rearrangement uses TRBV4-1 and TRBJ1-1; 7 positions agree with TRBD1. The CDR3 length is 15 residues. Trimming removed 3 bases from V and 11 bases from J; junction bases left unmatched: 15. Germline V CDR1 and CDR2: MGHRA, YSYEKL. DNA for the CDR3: TGCGCCAGCAGCCAGTTCGGACAGGCTAGGGTTGGGGCTTTCTTT. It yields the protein CASSQFGQARVGAFF.

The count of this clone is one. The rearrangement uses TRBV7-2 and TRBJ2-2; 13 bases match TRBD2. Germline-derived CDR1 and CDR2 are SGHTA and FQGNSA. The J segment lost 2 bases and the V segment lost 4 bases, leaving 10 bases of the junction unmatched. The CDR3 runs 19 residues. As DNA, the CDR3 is TGTGCCAGCAGCTCATGGGTGGGACTAGCGGGGAGAAACACCGGGGAGCTGTTTTTT. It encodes CASSSWVGLAGRNTGELFF.

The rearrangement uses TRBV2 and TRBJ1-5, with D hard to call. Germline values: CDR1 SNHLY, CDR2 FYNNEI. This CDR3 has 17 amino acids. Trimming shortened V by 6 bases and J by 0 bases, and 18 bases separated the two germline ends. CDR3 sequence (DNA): TGTGCCAGCAGCCACCTTACGTCAGGTCATAGCAATCAGCCCCAGCATTTT. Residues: CASSHLTSGHSNQPQHF.

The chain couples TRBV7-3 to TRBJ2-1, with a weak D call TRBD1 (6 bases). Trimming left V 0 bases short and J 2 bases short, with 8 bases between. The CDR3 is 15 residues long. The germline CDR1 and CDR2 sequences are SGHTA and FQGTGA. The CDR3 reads CASSLTRTAYNEQFF. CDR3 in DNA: TGTGCCAGCAGCTTAACGAGGACAGCCTACAATGAGCAGTTCTTC.

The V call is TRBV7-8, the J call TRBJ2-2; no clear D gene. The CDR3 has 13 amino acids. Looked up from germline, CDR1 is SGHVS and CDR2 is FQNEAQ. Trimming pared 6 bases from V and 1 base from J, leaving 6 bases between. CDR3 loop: CASRAGNTGELFF. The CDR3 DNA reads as TGTGCCAGCAGGGCAGGGAACACCGGGGAGCTGTTTTTT.

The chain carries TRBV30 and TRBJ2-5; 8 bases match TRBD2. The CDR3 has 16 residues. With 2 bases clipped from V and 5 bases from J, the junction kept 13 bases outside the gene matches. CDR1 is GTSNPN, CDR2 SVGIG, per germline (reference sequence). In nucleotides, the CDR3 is TGTGCCTGGAGTCCCCTTAGCGGGGTAGTGGGGGAGACCCAGTACTTC. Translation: CAWSPLSGVVGETQYF.

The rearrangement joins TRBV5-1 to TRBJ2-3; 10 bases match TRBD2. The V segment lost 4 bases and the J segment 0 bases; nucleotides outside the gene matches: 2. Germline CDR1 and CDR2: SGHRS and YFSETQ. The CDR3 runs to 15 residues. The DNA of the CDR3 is TGCGCCAGCAGCCTACTAGCGGGGAGCACAGATACGCAGTATTTT. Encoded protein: CASSLLAGSTDTQYF.

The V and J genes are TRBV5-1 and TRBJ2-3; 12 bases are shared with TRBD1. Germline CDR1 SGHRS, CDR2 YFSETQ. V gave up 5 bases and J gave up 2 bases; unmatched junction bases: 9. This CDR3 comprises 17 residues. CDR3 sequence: CASRRDRGLGNTDTQYF. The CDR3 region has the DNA TGCGCCAGCAGGAGGGACAGGGGGCTCGGGAACACAGATACGCAGTATTTT.

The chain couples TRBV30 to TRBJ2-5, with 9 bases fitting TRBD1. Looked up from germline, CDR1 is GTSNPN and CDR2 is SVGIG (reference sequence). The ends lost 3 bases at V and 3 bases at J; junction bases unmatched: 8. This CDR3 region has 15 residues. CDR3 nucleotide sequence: TGTGCCTGGAGCCCAACCGGGACAGGGAAAGAGACCCAGTACTTC. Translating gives CAWSPTGTGKETQYF. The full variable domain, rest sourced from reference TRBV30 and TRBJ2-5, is SQTIHQWPATLVQPVGSPLSLECTVEGTSNPNLYWYRQAAGRGLQLLFYSVGIGQISSEVPQNLSASRPQDRQFILSSKKLLLSDSGFYLCAWSPTGTGKETQYFGPGTRLLVL.

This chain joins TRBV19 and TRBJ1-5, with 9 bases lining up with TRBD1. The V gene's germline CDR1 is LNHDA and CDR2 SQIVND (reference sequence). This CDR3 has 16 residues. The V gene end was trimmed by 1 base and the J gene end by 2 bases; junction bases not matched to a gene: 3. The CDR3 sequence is CASSIGGQGGNQPQHF. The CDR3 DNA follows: TGTGCCAGTAGTATAGGGGGACAGGGCGGCAATCAGCCCCAGCATTTT.

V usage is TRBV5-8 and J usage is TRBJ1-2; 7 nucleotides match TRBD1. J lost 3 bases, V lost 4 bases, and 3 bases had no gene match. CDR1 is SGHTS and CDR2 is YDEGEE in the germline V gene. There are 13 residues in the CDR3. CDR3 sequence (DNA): TGTGCCAGCAGCCCCGACAGGGACTATGGCTACACCTTC. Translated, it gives CASSPDRDYGYTF.

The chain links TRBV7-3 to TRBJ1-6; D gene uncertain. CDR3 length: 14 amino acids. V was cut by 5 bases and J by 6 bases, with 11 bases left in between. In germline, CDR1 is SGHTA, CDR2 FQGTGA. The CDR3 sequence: CASSQVVGNSPLHF. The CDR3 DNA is TGTGCCAGCAGCCAGGTGGTGGGTAATTCACCCCTCCACTTT.

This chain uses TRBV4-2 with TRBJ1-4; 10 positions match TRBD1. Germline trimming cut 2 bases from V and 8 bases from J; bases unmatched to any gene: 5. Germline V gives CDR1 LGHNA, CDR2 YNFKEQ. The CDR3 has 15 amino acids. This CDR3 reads CASSQPGTGVEKLFF. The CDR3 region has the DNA TGTGCCAGCAGCCAACCCGGGACAGGGGTCGAAAAACTGTTTTTT.

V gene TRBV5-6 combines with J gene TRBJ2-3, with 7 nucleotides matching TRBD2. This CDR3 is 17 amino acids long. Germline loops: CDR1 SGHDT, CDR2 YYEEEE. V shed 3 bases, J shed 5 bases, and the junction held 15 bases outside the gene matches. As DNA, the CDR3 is TGTGCCAGCAGCTCTACTAGCGTCGGCCCCACGGGAGATACGCAGTATTTT. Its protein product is CASSSTSVGPTGDTQYF.

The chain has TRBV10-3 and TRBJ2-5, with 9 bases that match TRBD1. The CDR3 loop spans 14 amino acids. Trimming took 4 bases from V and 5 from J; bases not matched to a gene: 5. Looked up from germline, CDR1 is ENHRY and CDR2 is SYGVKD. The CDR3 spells CAISVGTGSETQYF. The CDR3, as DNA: TGTGCCATCAGTGTCGGGACAGGGAGTGAGACCCAGTACTTC.

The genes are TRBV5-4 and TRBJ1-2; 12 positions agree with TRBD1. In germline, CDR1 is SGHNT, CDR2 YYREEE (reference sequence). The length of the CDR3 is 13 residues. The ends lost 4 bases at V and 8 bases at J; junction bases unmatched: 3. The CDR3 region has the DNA TGTGCCAGCAGCCGGGACAGGGGGCTAGGCTACACCTTC. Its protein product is CASSRDRGLGYTF.

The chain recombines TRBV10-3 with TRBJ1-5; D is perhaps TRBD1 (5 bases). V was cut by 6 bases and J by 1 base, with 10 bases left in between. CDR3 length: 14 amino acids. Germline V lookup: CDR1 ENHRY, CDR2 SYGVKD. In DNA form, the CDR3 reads TGTGCCATCAGCCAGGGAGGAAGCAATCAGCCCCAGCATTTT. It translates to CAISQGGSNQPQHF.

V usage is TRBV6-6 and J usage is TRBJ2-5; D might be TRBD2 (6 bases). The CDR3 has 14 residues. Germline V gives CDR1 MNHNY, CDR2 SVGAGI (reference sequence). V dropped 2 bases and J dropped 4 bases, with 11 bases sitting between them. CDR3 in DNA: TGTGCCAGCAGTTACATGGCGGGGCTAGAGACCCAGTACTTC. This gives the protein CASSYMAGLETQYF.

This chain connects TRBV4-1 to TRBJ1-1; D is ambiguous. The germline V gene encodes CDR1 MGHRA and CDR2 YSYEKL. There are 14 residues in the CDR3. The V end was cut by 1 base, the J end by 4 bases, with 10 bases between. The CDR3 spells CASSQAVVGTEAFF. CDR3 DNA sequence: TGCGCCAGCAGCCAAGCGGTGGTTGGCACTGAAGCTTTCTTT.